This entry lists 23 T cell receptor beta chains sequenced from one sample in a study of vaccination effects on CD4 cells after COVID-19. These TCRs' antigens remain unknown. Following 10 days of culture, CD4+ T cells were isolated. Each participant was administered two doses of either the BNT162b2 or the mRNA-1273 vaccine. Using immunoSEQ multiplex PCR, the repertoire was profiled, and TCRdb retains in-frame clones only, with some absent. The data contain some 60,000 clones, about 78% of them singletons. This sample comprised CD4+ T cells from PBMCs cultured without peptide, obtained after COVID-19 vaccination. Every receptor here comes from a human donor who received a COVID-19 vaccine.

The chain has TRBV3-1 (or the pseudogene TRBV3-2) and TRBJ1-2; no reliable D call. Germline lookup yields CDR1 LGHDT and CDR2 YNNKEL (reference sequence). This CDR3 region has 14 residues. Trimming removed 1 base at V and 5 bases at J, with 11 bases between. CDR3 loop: CASSQGGAFYGYTF. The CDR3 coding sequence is TGTGCCAGCAGCCAAGGCGGTGCTTTTTATGGCTACACCTTC.

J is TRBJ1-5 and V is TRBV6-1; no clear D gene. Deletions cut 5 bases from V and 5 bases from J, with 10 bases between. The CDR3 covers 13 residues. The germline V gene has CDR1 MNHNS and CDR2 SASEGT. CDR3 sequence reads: CASSLGSYQPQHF. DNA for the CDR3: TGTGCCAGCAGTTTGGGGTCTTATCAGCCCCAGCATTTT.

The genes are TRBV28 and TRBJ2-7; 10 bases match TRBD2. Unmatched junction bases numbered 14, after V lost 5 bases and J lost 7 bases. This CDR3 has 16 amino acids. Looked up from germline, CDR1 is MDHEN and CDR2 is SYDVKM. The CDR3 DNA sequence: TGTGCCAGCAGTCCTAGCTGGGGACTAGCGTTCTCAGAGCAGTACTTC. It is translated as CASSPSWGLAFSEQYF.

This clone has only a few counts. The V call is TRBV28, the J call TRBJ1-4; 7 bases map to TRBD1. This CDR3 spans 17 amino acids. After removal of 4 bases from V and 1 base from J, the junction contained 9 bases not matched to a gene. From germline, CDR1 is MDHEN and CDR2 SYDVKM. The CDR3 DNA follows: TGTGCCAGCAGTTCGACAGGGACATTCGGAACTAATGAAAAACTGTTTTTT. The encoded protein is CASSSTGTFGTNEKLFF.

The CDR3 DNA follows: TGTGCCAGCAGCCAAGATCGGAGCGGGAGGGTCACCGGGGAGCTGTTTTTT. Translated: CASSQDRSGRVTGELFF. V is TRBV3-1 (or the pseudogene TRBV3-2) and J is TRBJ2-2, with 10 bases that match TRBD2. The germline V gene has CDR1 LGHDT and CDR2 YNNKEL (reference sequence). The CDR3 is 17 amino acids. The ends lost 0 bases at V and 4 bases at J; junction bases unmatched: 5.

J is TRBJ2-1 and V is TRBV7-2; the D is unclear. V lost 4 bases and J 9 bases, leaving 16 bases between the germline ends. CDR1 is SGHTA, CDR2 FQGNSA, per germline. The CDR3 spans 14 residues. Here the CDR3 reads CASSSYSNAGEQFF. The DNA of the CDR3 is TGTGCCAGCAGCTCGTATAGTAATGCAGGTGAGCAGTTCTTC. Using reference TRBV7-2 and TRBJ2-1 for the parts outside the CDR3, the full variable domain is GAGVSQSPSNKVTEKGKDVELRCDPISGHTALYWYRQSLGQGLEFLIYFQGNSAPDKSGLPSDRFSAERTGGSVSTLTIQRTQQEDSAVYLCASSSYSNAGEQFFGPGTRLTVL.

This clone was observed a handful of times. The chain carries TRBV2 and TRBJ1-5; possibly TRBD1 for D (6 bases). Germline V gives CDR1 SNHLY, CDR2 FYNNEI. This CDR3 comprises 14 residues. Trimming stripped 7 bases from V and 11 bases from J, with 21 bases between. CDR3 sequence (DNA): TGTGCCAGCACGGCACAGGGTTCCCCCTCGGCCCAGCATTTT. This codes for CASTAQGSPSAQHF.

The CDR3 nucleotides read TGTGCCAGTAGTATGGGGCAGAGGGGGGGTGAGCAGTTCTTC. Residues: CASSMGQRGGEQFF. J is TRBJ2-1 and V is TRBV19, with D possibly TRBD2 on 7 matching bases. V dropped 3 bases and J dropped 9 bases, with 15 bases sitting between them. This CDR3 has 14 residues. Looked up from germline, CDR1 is LNHDA and CDR2 is SQIVND (reference sequence).

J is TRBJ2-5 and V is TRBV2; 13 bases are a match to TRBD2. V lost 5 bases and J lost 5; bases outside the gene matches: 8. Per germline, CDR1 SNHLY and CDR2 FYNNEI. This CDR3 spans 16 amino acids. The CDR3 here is CASSPRTSGRGETQYF. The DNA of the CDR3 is TGTGCCAGCAGTCCAAGGACTAGCGGGAGAGGGGAGACCCAGTACTTC.

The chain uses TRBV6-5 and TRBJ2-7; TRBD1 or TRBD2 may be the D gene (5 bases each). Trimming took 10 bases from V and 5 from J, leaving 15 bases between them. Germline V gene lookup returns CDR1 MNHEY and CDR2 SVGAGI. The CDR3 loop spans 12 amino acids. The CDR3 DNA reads TGTGCCACCCACAGGAGGACAAACGAGCAGTACTTC. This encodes CATHRRTNEQYF.

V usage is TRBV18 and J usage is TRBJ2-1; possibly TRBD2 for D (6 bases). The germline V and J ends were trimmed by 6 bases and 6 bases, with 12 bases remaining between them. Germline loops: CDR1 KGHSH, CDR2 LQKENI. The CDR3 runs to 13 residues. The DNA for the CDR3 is TGTGCCAGCTCGGACTATGGGGCCAATGAGCAGTTCTTC. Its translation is CASSDYGANEQFF.

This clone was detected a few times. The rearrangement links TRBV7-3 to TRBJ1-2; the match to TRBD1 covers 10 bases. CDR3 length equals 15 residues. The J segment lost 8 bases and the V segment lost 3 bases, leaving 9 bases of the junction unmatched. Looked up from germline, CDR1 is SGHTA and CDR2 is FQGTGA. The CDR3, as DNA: TGTGCCAGCAGCTTCGACCCGGGACAGGGGAAAGGCTACACCTTC. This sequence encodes CASSFDPGQGKGYTF. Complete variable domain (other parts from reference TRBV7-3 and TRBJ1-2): GAGVSQTPSNKVTEKGKYVELRCDPISGHTALYWYRQSLGQGPEFLIYFQGTGAADDSGLPNDRFFAVRPEGSVSTLKIQRTERGDSAVYLCASSFDPGQGKGYTFGSGTRLTVV.

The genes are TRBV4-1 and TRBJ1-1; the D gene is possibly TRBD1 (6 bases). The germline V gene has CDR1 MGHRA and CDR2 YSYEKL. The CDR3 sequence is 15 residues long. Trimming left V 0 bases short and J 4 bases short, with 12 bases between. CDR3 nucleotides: TGCGCCAGCAGCCAAGATAGAGGGGGGAGCACTGAAGCTTTCTTT. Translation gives CASSQDRGGSTEAFF.

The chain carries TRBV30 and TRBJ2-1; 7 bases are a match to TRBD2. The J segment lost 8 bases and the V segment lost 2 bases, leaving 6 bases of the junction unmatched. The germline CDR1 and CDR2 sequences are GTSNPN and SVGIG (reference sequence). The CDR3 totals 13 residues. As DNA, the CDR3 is TGTGCCTGGAGTCCCCGACTAGCCCATGAGCAGTTCTTC. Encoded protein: CAWSPRLAHEQFF. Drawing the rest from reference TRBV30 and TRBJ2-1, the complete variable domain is SQTIHQWPATLVQPVGSPLSLECTVEGTSNPNLYWYRQAAGRGLQLLFYSVGIGQISSEVPQNLSASRPQDRQFILSSKKLLLSDSGFYLCAWSPRLAHEQFFGPGTRLTVL.

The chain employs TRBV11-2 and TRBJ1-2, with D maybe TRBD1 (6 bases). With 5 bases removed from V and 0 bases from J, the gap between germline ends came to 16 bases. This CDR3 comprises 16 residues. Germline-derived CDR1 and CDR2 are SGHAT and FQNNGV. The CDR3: CASSTLQGRTNYGYTF. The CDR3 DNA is TGTGCCAGCAGCACTCTACAGGGTAGAACTAACTATGGCTACACCTTC.

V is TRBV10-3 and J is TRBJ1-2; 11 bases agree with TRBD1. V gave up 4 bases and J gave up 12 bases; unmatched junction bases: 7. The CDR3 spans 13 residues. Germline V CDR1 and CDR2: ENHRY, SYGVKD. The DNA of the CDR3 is TGTGCCATCAGTGGTGGGACAGGGGGAATTAACACCTTC. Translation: CAISGGTGGINTF.

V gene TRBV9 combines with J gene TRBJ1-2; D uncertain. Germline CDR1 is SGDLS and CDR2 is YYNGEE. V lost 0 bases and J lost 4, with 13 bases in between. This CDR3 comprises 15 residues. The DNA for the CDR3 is TGTGCCAGCAGCGTAGGGGATGGGCTAGGCTATGGCTACACCTTC. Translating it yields CASSVGDGLGYGYTF.

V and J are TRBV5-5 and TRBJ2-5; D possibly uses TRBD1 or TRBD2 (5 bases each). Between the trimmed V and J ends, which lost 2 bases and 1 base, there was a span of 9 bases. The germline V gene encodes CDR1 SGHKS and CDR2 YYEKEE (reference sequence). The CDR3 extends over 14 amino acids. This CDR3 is CASSLEGSQETQYF. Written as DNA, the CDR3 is TGTGCCAGCAGCTTAGAGGGGTCCCAAGAGACCCAGTACTTC. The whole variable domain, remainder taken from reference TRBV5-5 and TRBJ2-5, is DAGVTQSPTHLIKTRGQQVTLRCSPISGHKSVSWYQQVLGQGPQFIFQYYEKEERGRGNFPDRFSARQFPNYSSELNVNALLLGDSALYLCASSLEGSQETQYFGPGTRLLVL.

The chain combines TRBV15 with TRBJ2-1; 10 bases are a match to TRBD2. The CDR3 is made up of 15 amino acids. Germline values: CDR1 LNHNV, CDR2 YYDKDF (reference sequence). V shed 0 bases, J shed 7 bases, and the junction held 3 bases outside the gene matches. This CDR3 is CATSRESGRVNEQFF. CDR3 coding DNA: TGTGCCACCAGCAGAGAAAGCGGGAGGGTGAATGAGCAGTTCTTC.

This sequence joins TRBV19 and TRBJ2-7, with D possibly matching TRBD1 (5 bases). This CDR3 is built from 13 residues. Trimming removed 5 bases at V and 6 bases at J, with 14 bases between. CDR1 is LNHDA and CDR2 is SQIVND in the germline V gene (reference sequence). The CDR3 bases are TGTGCCAGTAGTTCCGCCACCAGGGTCGAGCAGTACTTC. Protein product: CASSSATRVEQYF.

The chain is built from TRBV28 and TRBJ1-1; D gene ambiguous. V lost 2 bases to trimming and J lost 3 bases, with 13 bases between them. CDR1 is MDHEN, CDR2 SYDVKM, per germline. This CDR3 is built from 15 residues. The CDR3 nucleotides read TGTGCCAGCAGTTTAAACTCTGGTTGGGACACTGAAGCTTTCTTT. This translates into CASSLNSGWDTEAFF.

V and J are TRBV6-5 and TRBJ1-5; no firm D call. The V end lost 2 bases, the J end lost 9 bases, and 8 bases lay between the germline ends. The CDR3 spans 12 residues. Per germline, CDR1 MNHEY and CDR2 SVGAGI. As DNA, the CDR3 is TGTGCCAGCAGTTACCCCGGCGGGCCCCAGCATTTT. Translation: CASSYPGGPQHF.

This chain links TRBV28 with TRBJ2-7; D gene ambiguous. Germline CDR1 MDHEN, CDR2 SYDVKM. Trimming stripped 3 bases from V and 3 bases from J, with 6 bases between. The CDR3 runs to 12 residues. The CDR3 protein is CASSFFGYEQYF. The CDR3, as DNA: TGTGCCAGCAGTTTCTTCGGCTACGAGCAGTACTTC.